The table lists the clone carrying this TCR beta chain with a few counts. Its matching antigen is unknown. This entry belongs to a study of cytomegalovirus exposure and HLA in healthy donors. General study findings and limits: In a later analysis, approximately 15,000 TCR beta sequences were associated with HLA alleles at 0.05 false discovery rate. Specificity of three CMV-associated chains for CMV antigens was verified in vitro.

Germline trimming cut 6 bases from V and 5 bases from J; bases unmatched to any gene: 3. Germline lookup yields CDR1 MDHEN and CDR2 SYDVKM. The CDR3 extends over 13 amino acids. The primer mix had 60 Vbeta and 13 Jbeta primers. Libraries were prepared by immunoSEQ multiplex PCR; TCRdb keeps only in-frame clonotypes and omits some of them. The profile shows roughly 100,000 clones, 60% to 80% of them singletons. The specimen was PBMCs. The sequence was obtained from a woman aged 50 to 60 in good health and CMV-seropositive. The chain uses TRBV28 and TRBJ2-2; 7 nucleotides match TRBD1. This chain's CDR3 is CASSLRGTGELFF. CDR3 DNA sequence: TGTGCCAGCAGCCTCAGGGGGACCGGGGAGCTGTTTTTT.